This TCR beta chain came from a study of molecular identifiers for immune sequencing clone quantification. Germline trimming cut 4 bases from V and 2 bases from J; bases unmatched to any gene: 14. CDR1 and CDR2 from the germline V gene are SGHAT and FQNNGV. This CDR3 contains 17 residues. This clonotype was recorded a few times. TCRdb reprocessed the PCR reads via MiXCR and lists one record per CDR3 protein. The sample has some 93,000 distinct CDR3 sequences, 20% to 25% seen once; the top ten hold approximately 0.99%. Specimen: naive CD8+ T cells from blood, with Jurkat cell RNA spiked in. Subset in this sample: FACS-sorted CD8+CD4-CCR7+CD45RA+ naive T cells. V is TRBV11-2 and J is TRBJ2-7, with TRBD2 identical over 7 bases. The receptor's source is a human donor in good health. Some libraries in this study had Jurkat cell RNA spiked in. The CDR3 region has the DNA TGTGCCAGCAGCTCAGCAGCCGGGGAGGGTAAGGCCTACGAGCAGTACTTC. The encoded protein is CASSSAAGEGKAYEQYF.